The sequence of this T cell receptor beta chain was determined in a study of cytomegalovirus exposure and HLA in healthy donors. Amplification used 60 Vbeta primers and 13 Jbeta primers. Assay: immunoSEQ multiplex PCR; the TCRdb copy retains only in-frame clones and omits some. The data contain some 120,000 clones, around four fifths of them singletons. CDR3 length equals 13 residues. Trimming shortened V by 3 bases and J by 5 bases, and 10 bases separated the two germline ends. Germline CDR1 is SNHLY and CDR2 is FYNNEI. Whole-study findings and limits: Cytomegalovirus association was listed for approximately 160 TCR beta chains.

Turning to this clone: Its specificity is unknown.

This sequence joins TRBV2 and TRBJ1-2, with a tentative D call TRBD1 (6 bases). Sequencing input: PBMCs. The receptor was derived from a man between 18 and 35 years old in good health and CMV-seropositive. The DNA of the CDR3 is TGTGCCAGCAGTGATCACAGGGCATATGGCTACACCTTC. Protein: CASSDHRAYGYTF.